The 11 T cell receptor beta chains reported below all come from one sample, sequenced in a study of TIL therapy for anti-PD-1-resistant metastatic lung cancer. The libraries were made with immunoSEQ v3. Data came from immunoSEQ multiplex PCR; TCRdb stores just in-frame clones and leaves some out. The sample records 9,500 to 15,000 clones, about 54% being singletons. Regarding time point: pre-treatment sample, taken before nivolumab and TIL therapy. Tumor tissue came from excised metastases, mostly pleural nodules or supraclavicular lymph nodes. The sample was tumor tissue, taken at baseline. The source is a person between 25 and 79 years old with non-small cell lung cancer.

The chain's CDR3 is CASSIDPGQGTYEQYF. In DNA form, the CDR3 reads TGTGCCAGTAGTATAGATCCAGGACAGGGAACCTACGAGCAGTACTTC. The chain joins TRBV19 to TRBJ2-7, with 8 bases identical to TRBD1. V shed 0 bases and J 2 bases; nucleotides not matched to a gene: 6. The CDR3 extends over 16 amino acids. CDR1 is LNHDA, CDR2 SQIVND, per germline (reference sequence).

This clone was observed a single time. The chain uses TRBV5-1 and TRBJ2-3; no clear D gene. Germline loops: CDR1 SGHRS, CDR2 YFSETQ. The CDR3 runs to 14 residues. V was pared by 3 bases and J by 4 bases, with 12 bases between. CDR3 in DNA: TGCGCCAGCAGCTCCGAACCTCCGGCAGATACGCAGTATTTT. It specifies CASSSEPPADTQYF.

This rearrangement joins TRBV6-5 to TRBJ1-1; weak D call: TRBD1 (6 bases). This CDR3 spans 13 amino acids. V was cut by 11 bases and J by 1 base, with 14 bases left in between. Per the germline V gene, CDR1 is MNHEY and CDR2 is SVGAGI. CDR3 DNA sequence: TGTGCCGTCACCGGGACAAAGAACACTGAAGCTTTCTTT. Its translation: CAVTGTKNTEAFF.

The chain combines TRBV3-1 (or the pseudogene TRBV3-2) with TRBJ1-2, with D unresolved. CDR3 length: 13 amino acids. From germline, CDR1 is LGHDT and CDR2 YNNKEL (reference sequence). The V end lost 4 bases, the J end lost 7 bases, and 13 bases lay between the germline ends. CDR3: CASSPRARGGYTF. The CDR3 nucleotides read TGTGCCAGCAGCCCGCGTGCGAGAGGTGGCTACACCTTC.

This clone qualifies as medium-sized. The rearrangement uses TRBV5-5 and TRBJ2-7; 9 nucleotides match TRBD1. V dropped 2 bases and J dropped 2; count of bases not matched to a gene: 5. The CDR3 extends over 15 amino acids. Germline assignment: CDR1 SGHKS and CDR2 YYEKEE (reference sequence). In DNA, the CDR3 is TGTGCCAGCAGCTTAAGGGACAGGGTACCCTACGAGCAGTACTTC. Its translation: CASSLRDRVPYEQYF.

This clone showed up just a few times. The chain recombines TRBV21-1 with TRBJ2-7; the table's D call, TRBD1, has no DNA check behind it. TRBV21-1 is assigned pseudogene status. The CDR3 covers 14 residues. This CDR3 reads CASIRDRHSYEQYF. The CDR3 region has the DNA TGTGCCAGCATCCGGGACAGGCATTCCTACGAGCAGTACTTC.

The genes are TRBV9 and TRBJ2-3, with TRBD2 matching over 8 bases. Unmatched junction bases numbered 11, after V lost 2 bases and J lost 0 bases. The germline CDR1 and CDR2 sequences are SGDLS and YYNGEE. The CDR3 is 18 residues long. The CDR3 DNA is TGTGCCAGCAGCGTTCGAGATGCGGCGGGGGGTAGCACAGATACGCAGTATTTT. Translating gives CASSVRDAAGGSTDTQYF.

This clone appeared once. The V gene is TRBV19, the J gene TRBJ1-5; 7 bases agree with TRBD1. J gave up 0 bases and V 7 bases, and 6 bases lay outside the gene matches. The CDR3 loop spans 15 amino acids. Germline V gene data show CDR1 as LNHDA and CDR2 as SQIVND (reference sequence). CDR3 bases: TGTGCCAGTAAATCCGGGACAGATAGCAATCAGCCCCAGCATTTT. Its protein product is CASKSGTDSNQPQHF. The full variable domain, rest sourced from reference TRBV19 and TRBJ1-5, is DGGITQSPKYLFRKEGQNVTLSCEQNLNHDAMYWYRQDPGQGLRLIYYSQIVNDFQKGDIAEGYSVSREKKESFPLTVTSAQKNPTAFYLCASKSGTDSNQPQHFGDGTRLSIL.

V usage is TRBV29-1 and J usage is TRBJ2-4; a weak D match, TRBD1 (5 bases). CDR3 length: 15 amino acids. CDR1 is SQVTM, CDR2 ANQGSEA, per germline. Trimming cost V 6 bases and J 1 base, with 16 bases left between them. The CDR3 region is CSVGASGSAKNIQYF. The DNA of the CDR3 is TGCAGCGTAGGGGCCAGTGGGTCGGCCAAAAACATTCAGTACTTC. The full variable domain, its missing parts supplied by reference TRBV29-1 and TRBJ2-4, is SAVISQKPSRDICQRGTSLTIQCQVDSQVTMMFWYRQQPGQSLTLIATANQGSEATYESGFVIDKFPISRPNLTFSTLTVSNMSPEDSSIYLCSVGASGSAKNIQYFGAGTRLSVL.

The gene calls are TRBV18 and TRBJ2-1, with 8 bases aligning to TRBD2. Per germline, CDR1 KGHSH and CDR2 LQKENI. Trimming at V came to 8 bases and at J to 4 bases, leaving 4 bases not matched to a gene. The CDR3 runs 13 residues. CDR3 region: CASTGLGYNEQFF. DNA for the CDR3: TGTGCCAGCACGGGACTAGGATACAATGAGCAGTTCTTC.

The chain carries TRBV14 and TRBJ2-7; D gene uncertain. This CDR3 is 11 amino acids long. Trimming left V 0 bases short and J 4 bases short, with 1 base between. Germline V gene sequence: CDR1 SGHDN, CDR2 FVKESK. The CDR3 protein is CASSQEYEQYF. In DNA, the CDR3 is TGTGCCAGCAGCCAAGAATACGAGCAGTACTTC. Together with reference TRBV14 and TRBJ2-7, the CDR3 gives the full variable domain: EAGVTQFPSHSVIEKGQTVTLRCDPISGHDNLYWYRRVMGKEIKFLLHFVKESKQDESGMPNNRFLAERTGGTYSTLKVQPAELEDSGVYFCASSQEYEQYFGPGTRLTVT.